This entry lists 13 T cell receptor beta chains sequenced from one sample in a study of T-cell memory formation after mild COVID-19. TCRdb reprocessed the 5' RACE reads via MiXCR and lists one record per CDR3 protein. Among fewer than 250,000 distinct CDR3 sequences, over 9.5% were seen once, and the ten largest hold under 3.5%. Sequenced sample: PBMCs or a T cell subset sorted from them (not recorded which). These receptors came from a man aged 18 to 35 who had mild COVID-19 (a few samples of this study predate the infection). Cell type and time point are not known.

The rearrangement uses TRBV10-3 and TRBJ1-1; no clear D. This CDR3 is 13 amino acids long. Germline V lookup: CDR1 ENHRY, CDR2 SYGVKD. The V and J ends lost 1 base and 8 bases respectively, with 11 bases between them. The CDR3 here is CAISEYERGEAFF. The CDR3 region has the DNA TGTGCCATCAGTGAGTACGAGCGAGGGGAAGCTTTCTTT.

This clonotype was seen repeatedly, ten times or more. The chain carries TRBV5-1 and TRBJ1-1; 8 bases map to TRBD1. The germline gives CDR1 SGHRS, CDR2 YFSETQ. This CDR3 comprises 12 residues. V gave up 4 bases and J gave up 9 bases; unmatched junction bases: 5. CDR3 loop: CASSVTGVQAFF. The CDR3 DNA follows: TGCGCCAGCAGCGTGACAGGGGTTCAAGCTTTCTTT.

The CDR3 coding sequence is TGTGCCAGCAGCCTCAGGACAGCCGGGGGCTACACCTTC. Translated, it gives CASSLRTAGGYTF. The V gene is TRBV5-4, the J gene TRBJ1-2, with a tentative D call TRBD1 (6 bases). The V gene lost 4 bases and the J gene lost 8 bases, with 15 bases spanning the gap. CDR3 length: 13 amino acids. Germline CDR1 SGHNT, CDR2 YYREEE (reference sequence).

The J gene is TRBJ2-7, the V gene TRBV7-3; possible D gene TRBD1, 5 bases. V lost 1 base to trimming and J lost 3 bases, with 13 bases between them. CDR1 is SGHTA, CDR2 FQGTGA, per germline. CDR3 length: 15 amino acids. Written as DNA, the CDR3 is TGTGCCAGCAGCTTAAGTCGGGCCCAGGGCTACGAGCAGTACTTC. Amino acid sequence: CASSLSRAQGYEQYF.

This clonotype was detected only a few times. The chain joins TRBV12-3 or TRBV12-4 to TRBJ2-1; D tentatively reads TRBD1 or TRBD2 (5 bases each). This CDR3 is built from 15 residues. The germline V and J ends were trimmed by 2 bases and 1 base, with 9 bases remaining between them. CDR3 sequence: CASSLRDPSYNEQFF. The CDR3 nucleotides are TGTGCCAGCAGTTTAAGGGACCCATCCTACAATGAGCAGTTCTTC.

The V gene is TRBV4-1, the J gene TRBJ1-4; no clear D gene. The V gene's germline CDR1 is MGHRA and CDR2 YSYEKL. The ends were cut back, 3 bases at V and 0 bases at J, with 8 bases in the middle. The CDR3 consists of 15 residues. DNA of the CDR3: TGCGCCAGCAGCCAGCTAGTTGCAACTAATGAAAAACTGTTTTTT. Translating it yields CASSQLVATNEKLFF.

This clonotype was picked up a small number of times. The V and J genes are TRBV12-3 or TRBV12-4 and TRBJ2-5; a weak D match, TRBD1 (6 bases). V gave up 2 bases and J gave up 5 bases, with 12 bases separating them. CDR3 size: 14 residues. The CDR3 DNA is TGTGCCAGCAGTTTATATGTGACAGGCGAGACCCAGTACTTC. Translated, it gives CASSLYVTGETQYF.

This clonotype has ten or more counts. The V call is TRBV7-9, the J call TRBJ2-7; 7 bases align to TRBD1. Germline CDR1 SEHNR, CDR2 FQNEAQ (reference sequence). The J segment lost 2 bases and the V segment lost 5 bases, leaving 9 bases of the junction unmatched. The CDR3 sequence is 15 residues long. The CDR3 spells CASSPWTGPAYEQYF. In nucleotides, the CDR3 is TGTGCCAGCAGCCCCTGGACAGGCCCCGCCTACGAGCAGTACTTC.

This clonotype showed up many times. The V gene is TRBV4-1, the J gene TRBJ2-1, with 13 bases matching TRBD2. The CDR3 covers 17 residues. The V segment lost 4 bases and the J segment 4 bases; nucleotides outside the gene matches: 7. CDR1 is MGHRA and CDR2 is YSYEKL in the germline V gene. CDR3 in amino acids: CASSPMGLAGRYNEQFF. The CDR3 DNA reads TGCGCCAGCAGCCCTATGGGACTAGCGGGGAGATACAATGAGCAGTTCTTC.

This sequence joins TRBV20-1 and TRBJ1-1, with D unclear. This CDR3 contains 14 residues. The germline V and J ends were trimmed by 6 bases and 3 bases, with 17 bases remaining between them. Germline values: CDR1 DFQATT, CDR2 SNEGSKA (reference sequence). The chain's CDR3 is CSARPPGRYTEAFF. The CDR3 nucleotides are TGCAGTGCCAGACCCCCGGGGAGGTACACTGAAGCTTTCTTT.

This clonotype appeared a few times. The J gene is TRBJ2-3, the V gene TRBV7-2, with 7 bases fitting TRBD1. The germline V gene encodes CDR1 SGHTA and CDR2 FQGNSA. This CDR3 is built from 15 residues. V lost 5 bases, J lost 1 base, and 6 bases stayed unmatched. The CDR3 loop is CASSLSTGGTDTQYF. The CDR3 DNA reads TGTGCCAGCAGCCTATCAACAGGGGGCACAGATACGCAGTATTTT.

The V call is TRBV5-4, the J call TRBJ2-3; TRBD1 or TRBD2 may be the D gene (5 bases each). CDR1 and CDR2 from the germline V gene are SGHNT and YYREEE (reference sequence). V lost 0 bases to trimming and J lost 2 bases, with 10 bases between them. The CDR3 is 15 residues long. CDR3 nucleotides: TGTGCCAGCAGCTTGGGGGGGACCCACACAGATACGCAGTATTTT. This encodes CASSLGGTHTDTQYF.

The V gene is TRBV5-5, the J gene TRBJ2-3; 7 bases agree with TRBD2. CDR1 SGHKS and CDR2 YYEKEE come from the germline V gene (reference sequence). Trimming at V came to 7 bases and at J to 6 bases, leaving 5 bases not matched to a gene. The CDR3 runs 12 residues. CDR3 residues: CASGRGPDTQYF. In nucleotides, the CDR3 is TGTGCCAGCGGGAGGGGTCCCGATACGCAGTATTTT.